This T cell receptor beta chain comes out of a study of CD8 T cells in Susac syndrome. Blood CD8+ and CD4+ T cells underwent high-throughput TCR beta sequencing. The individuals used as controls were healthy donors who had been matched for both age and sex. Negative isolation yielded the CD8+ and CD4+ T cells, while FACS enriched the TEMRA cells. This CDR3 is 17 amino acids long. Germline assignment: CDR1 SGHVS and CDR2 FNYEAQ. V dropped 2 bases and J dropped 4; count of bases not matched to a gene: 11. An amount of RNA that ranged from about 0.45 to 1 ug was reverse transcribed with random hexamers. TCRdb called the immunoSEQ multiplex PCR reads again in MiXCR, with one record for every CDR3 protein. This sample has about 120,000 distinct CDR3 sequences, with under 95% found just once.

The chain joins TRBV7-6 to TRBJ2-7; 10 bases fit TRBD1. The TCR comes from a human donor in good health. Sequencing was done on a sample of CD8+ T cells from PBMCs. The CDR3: CASSLMRFGQGGYEQYF. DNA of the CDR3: TGTGCCAGCAGCTTAATGCGCTTCGGACAGGGGGGTTACGAGCAGTACTTC.